This T cell receptor (beta chain) was sequenced during a study of blood T cell repertoires in COVID-19. Across the study: From T cells, B-cell-depleted T cells, or PBMCs came the material, which was cDNA or gDNA.

Germline CDR1 reads SNHLY; CDR2 reads FYNNEI. The V gene lost 6 bases and the J gene lost 6 bases, with 11 bases spanning the gap. The CDR3 is 13 amino acids. Produced via immunoSEQ multiplex PCR; TCRdb's table is partial and in-frame only. The table includes a few hundred thousand clones, roughly 88% detected once. This TCR was recovered from a woman in her 50s with COVID-19, enrolled during active disease. Material: peripheral blood. The chain combines TRBV2 with TRBJ1-4; D may be TRBD1 (6 bases). DNA of the CDR3: TGTGCCAGCAGCCTTACAGGGTATGAAAAACTGTTTTTT. As protein: CASSLTGYEKLFF.